The 18 T cell receptor beta chains presented below share a single source sample, sequenced in a study of T cells expressing NK-cell markers. TCRdb reprocessed the 5' RACE reads and reports one entry per CDR3 protein, with no DNA. The sample table sets out roughly 280,000 distinct CDR3 sequences. Specimen: blood T cells: a sorted CD56 or NKG2C T cell subset, CD4+ or CD8+ T cells, or bulk PBMC T cells (not recorded which). Receptors were obtained from a man aged 18 to 35 in good health.

This CDR3 reads CASSAGESSNQPQHF. The chain couples TRBV18 to TRBJ1-5; TCRdb lists TRBD1, though no DNA is available to test this call. CDR3 length: 15 residues. Germline V lookup: CDR1 KGHSH, CDR2 LQKENI.

V and J are TRBV20-1 and TRBJ1-4. CDR1 and CDR2 (germline): DFQATT, SNEGSKA (reference sequence). The CDR3 is 13 amino acids. CDR3 protein: CSASLGPNEKLFF.

The gene calls are TRBV12-3 or TRBV12-4 and TRBJ2-7. CDR3 length: 12 amino acids. CDR3 loop: CASSLTRKKQYF.

The chain is built from TRBV25-1 and TRBJ1-3. This CDR3 is 16 amino acids long. Germline V gene sequence: CDR1 MGHDK, CDR2 SYGVNS. The CDR3 loop is CASSELAGPAVDTIYF. Supplemented by reference TRBV25-1 and TRBJ1-3, the full variable domain reads EADIYQTPRYLVIGTGKKITLECSQTMGHDKMYWYQQDPGMELHLIHYSYGVNSTEKGDLSSESTVSRIRTEHFPLTLESARPSHTSQYLCASSELAGPAVDTIYFGEGSWLTVV.

This rearrangement joins TRBV9 to TRBJ1-3. This CDR3 is 17 amino acids long. Germline-derived CDR1 and CDR2 are SGDLS and YYNGEE. The CDR3 protein is CASSHYMTSSSGNTIYF.

J is TRBJ2-1 and V is TRBV5-6; without DNA, the TCRdb call of TRBD2 cannot be checked. CDR3 length: 15 amino acids. Germline loops: CDR1 SGHDT, CDR2 YYEEEE. CDR3 residues: CASSLGLAGFYEQFF.

This chain links TRBV5-6 with TRBJ1-4; TCRdb designates TRBD1, a call that cannot be tested without DNA. Germline CDR1 and CDR2: SGHDT and YYEEEE. There are 14 residues in the CDR3. CDR3 amino acids: CASSFGQGNEKLFF.

This chain joins TRBV3-1 and TRBJ1-2; no DNA is available, so the TRBD1 call from TCRdb remains unchecked. This CDR3 is 16 amino acids long. CDR1 is LGHDT and CDR2 is YNNKEL in the germline V gene (reference sequence). The CDR3 spells CASSQAGGRGPYGYTF.

V and J are TRBV29-1 and TRBJ2-3; the D call from TCRdb, TRBD1, cannot be confirmed without DNA. The CDR3 is made up of 11 amino acids. CDR1 and CDR2 (germline): SQVTM, ANQGSEA. This CDR3 is CSVGGRATQYF.

The CDR3 sequence: CASSLGVGLTNSGNTIYF. The V call is TRBV7-6, the J call TRBJ1-3. CDR1 is SGHVS, CDR2 FNYEAQ, per germline. This CDR3 spans 18 amino acids.

This CDR3 is CSASRTAYNEQFF. The V gene is TRBV20-1, the J gene TRBJ2-1; TCRdb outputs TRBD1, but without DNA this stays unchecked. CDR3 length: 13 residues. Germline loops: CDR1 DFQATT, CDR2 SNEGSKA (reference sequence).

The CDR3 sequence is CASSPLAGGRYNEQFF. The chain uses TRBV18 and TRBJ2-1; TCRdb gives TRBD2 as the D gene, but with no DNA this cannot be confirmed. Germline V gives CDR1 KGHSH, CDR2 LQKENI. The CDR3 contains 16 residues.

V usage is TRBV20-1 and J usage is TRBJ2-1. CDR1 is DFQATT, CDR2 SNEGSKA, per germline (reference sequence). CDR3 length: 14 residues. The chain's CDR3 is CSGQPESSYNEQFF.

The chain couples TRBV10-3 to TRBJ1-5. Germline CDR1 reads ENHRY; CDR2 reads SYGVKD. The CDR3 is 15 residues long. CDR3 loop: CAISESVGYGQPQHF.

This rearrangement joins TRBV6-2 or TRBV6-3 to TRBJ2-1. CDR3 length: 12 residues. Germline V CDR1 and CDR2: MNHEY, SVGEGT. The CDR3 sequence is CASTDVGNEQFF.

The rearrangement links TRBV5-1 to TRBJ2-5; lacking DNA, the TRBD2 call made by TCRdb goes unchecked. In germline, CDR1 is SGHRS, CDR2 YFSETQ. The CDR3 length is 13 residues. CDR3 residues: CASRLGGQETQYF.

The V gene is TRBV11-1, the J gene TRBJ2-1; TCRdb gives TRBD1 as the D gene, but with no DNA this cannot be confirmed. Germline assignment: CDR1 SGHAT and CDR2 FQDESV (reference sequence). This CDR3 region has 20 residues. CDR3 protein: CASSSPTGGGGSSSYNEQFF.

The rearrangement joins TRBV29-1 to TRBJ1-2; TCRdb's assignment of TRBD1 cannot be checked, as there is no DNA. The CDR3 is 13 amino acids. In germline, CDR1 is SQVTM, CDR2 ANQGSEA. Here the CDR3 reads CSAQGQGVYGYTF.